This is a list of T cell receptor beta chains from one sample in a study of blood T cell repertoires in COVID-19. Sequenced by immunoSEQ multiplex PCR; TCRdb stores in-frame clones only, minus some. The table includes 250,000 to 300,000 clones, more than 70% detected once. The sample comprised peripheral blood. These receptors all stem from a young woman with acute or convalescent COVID-19. CDR3s include the opening cysteine and the closing phenylalanine or tryptophan. Fields, in order: D gene, clone size, V gene, J gene, CDR3 protein, CDR3 DNA. A D gene is named only where the DNA matches it firmly. Clone sizes are given selectively: once, few, many, or a class where the clone is expanded.

NA,few,TRBV28,TRBJ1-1,CASTQQVNTEAFF,TGTGCCAGCACCCAACAGGTTAACACTGAAGCTTTCTTT
NA,NA,TRBV10-3,TRBJ2-3,CAISGRETDTQYF,TGTGCCATCAGTGGGCGGGAAACAGATACGCAGTATTTT
TRBD2,NA,TRBV7-6,TRBJ2-5,CASSSTLTSGPSQETQYF,TGTGCCAGCAGCTCAACCCTTACTAGCGGCCCTTCTCAAGAGACCCAGTACTTC
NA,once,TRBV4-1,TRBJ2-7,CASSQEIQGPEFSYEQYF,TGCGCCAGCAGCCAAGAAATCCAGGGTCCAGAGTTTTCCTACGAGCAGTACTTC
NA,NA,TRBV5-1,TRBJ1-2,CASSYRSASYGYTF,TGCGCCAGCAGCTACAGATCCGCCAGCTATGGCTACACCTTC
NA,NA,TRBV6-1,TRBJ1-6,CASSEIQGSNSPLHF,TGTGCCAGCAGTGAAATTCAGGGAAGTAATTCACCCCTCCACTTT
NA,NA,TRBV5-4,TRBJ1-6,CASSLGGSGSPLHF,TGTGCCAGCAGCTTGGGGGGCTCCGGCTCACCCCTCCACTTT
TRBD1,NA,TRBV27,TRBJ1-1,CASSLSETGTGRAFF,TGTGCCAGCAGTTTATCGGAAACCGGGACAGGGAGAGCTTTCTTT
TRBD2,NA,TRBV9,TRBJ2-3,CASSARDYRTDTQYF,TGTGCCAGCAGCGCCCGGGACTATCGCACAGATACGCAGTATTTT
NA,NA,TRBV6-5,TRBJ1-2,CASSYSKAREGYGYTF,TGTGCCAGCAGTTACTCGAAGGCCAGGGAGGGTTATGGCTACACCTTC
TRBD1,NA,TRBV4-3,TRBJ1-3,CASSQAITGTGIGNTIYF,TGCGCCAGCAGCCAGGCAATTACCGGGACAGGGATTGGAAACACCATATATTTT
TRBD1,NA,TRBV30,TRBJ2-1,CAWNSGTGDQEQFF,TGTGCCTGGAATAGTGGGACAGGCGATCAAGAGCAGTTCTTC
TRBD2,NA,TRBV30,TRBJ2-1,CAWSWVRTSGSVWNEQFF,TGTGCCTGGAGTTGGGTTAGGACTAGCGGGAGTGTTTGGAATGAGCAGTTCTTC
TRBD2,NA,TRBV3-1/TRBV3-2,TRBJ2-3,CASSRDYGTDTQYF,TGTGCCAGCAGCCGGGACTATGGCACAGATACGCAGTATTTT
NA,NA,TRBV9,TRBJ2-3,CASSVGRESTDTQYF,TGTGCCAGCAGCGTGGGGCGGGAAAGCACAGATACGCAGTATTTT
TRBD1,NA,TRBV5-1,TRBJ1-6,CASSLVPPGQGAIQNSPLHF,TGCGCCAGCAGCTTGGTACCCCCGGGACAGGGGGCGATTCAGAATTCACCCCTCCACTTT
TRBD1,NA,TRBV14,TRBJ1-4,CASSDRDRAEKLFF,TGTGCCAGCAGCGACCGGGACAGGGCTGAAAAACTGTTTTTT
TRBD1,NA,TRBV27,TRBJ1-6,CASSLNPPGQGAPLHF,TGTGCCAGCAGTTTAAATCCCCCCGGACAGGGAGCACCCCTCCACTTT
NA,NA,TRBV19,TRBJ1-1,CASSMRQARGTEAFF,TGTGCCAGTAGTATGCGGCAGGCCAGGGGCACTGAAGCTTTCTTT
NA,NA,TRBV5-1,TRBJ2-7,CASSLTGQVPYEQYF,TGCGCCAGCAGCTTGACGGGACAAGTGCCCTACGAGCAGTACTTC
NA,NA,TRBV25-1,TRBJ2-7,CASSEFQGSYEQYF,TGTGCCAGCAGTGAATTTCAGGGCTCCTACGAGCAGTACTTC
NA,NA,TRBV7-2,TRBJ1-3,CASTLSGASGNTIYF,TGTGCCAGCACCCTCTCTGGGGCCTCTGGAAACACCATATATTTT
NA,NA,TRBV7-9,TRBJ2-5,CASKLGTEQETQYF,TGTGCCAGCAAGCTCGGGACTGAACAAGAGACCCAGTACTTC
NA,NA,TRBV19,TRBJ1-5,CASSIGQDQPQHF,TGTGCCAGTAGTATTGGGCAGGATCAGCCCCAGCATTTT
TRBD2,NA,TRBV30,TRBJ2-1,CAWSVPHSGRAEYEQFF,TGTGCCTGGAGTGTACCCCATAGCGGGAGGGCCGAGTATGAGCAGTTCTTC
TRBD1,NA,TRBV6-6,TRBJ2-1,CASTPGQASSYNEQFF,TGTGCCAGCACCCCGGGACAGGCCAGCTCCTACAATGAGCAGTTCTTC
TRBD1,once,TRBV4-3,TRBJ1-2,CASSQEHRGPEGYTF,TGCGCCAGCAGCCAAGAGCACAGGGGGCCGGAAGGCTACACCTTC
TRBD2,NA,TRBV7-3,TRBJ2-3,CARGTSATDTQYF,TGTGCCAGGGGGACTAGCGCCACAGATACGCAGTATTTT
NA,NA,TRBV12-3/TRBV12-4,TRBJ1-4,CASRAGIFEKLFF,TGTGCCAGCAGGGCAGGGATATTCGAAAAACTGTTTTTT
TRBD1,NA,TRBV6-6,TRBJ1-5,CASSYEGAGQPQHF,TGTGCCAGCAGTTACGAGGGGGCAGGACAGCCCCAGCATTTT
NA,NA,TRBV18,TRBJ1-2,CASSQDSAYGYTF,TGTGCCAGCTCGCAGGACAGTGCCTATGGCTACACCTTC
NA,NA,TRBV10-3,TRBJ2-3,CANGGTDTQYF,TGTGCCAACGGCGGGACAGATACGCAGTATTTT
NA,NA,TRBV19,TRBJ2-5,CASSIVSQETQYF,TGTGCCAGTAGTATAGTCAGCCAAGAGACCCAGTACTTC
TRBD1,NA,TRBV7-9,TRBJ2-3,CASSRGTAFSTDTQYF,TGTGCCAGCAGCCGAGGGACAGCCTTTTCCACAGATACGCAGTATTTT
TRBD1,NA,TRBV6-6,TRBJ1-4,CASGDRVEDEKLFF,TGTGCCAGCGGCGACAGGGTAGAGGATGAAAAACTGTTTTTT
TRBD1,NA,TRBV28,TRBJ1-4,CASSLTGKSNEKLFF,TGTGCCAGCAGTTTGACAGGGAAGTCTAATGAAAAACTGTTTTTT
NA,NA,TRBV5-4,TRBJ2-2,CASSWTTRGTGELFF,TGTGCCAGCAGCTGGACTACCCGGGGCACCGGGGAGCTGTTTTTT
TRBD1,NA,TRBV10-1,TRBJ1-4,CASGAMDREEEKLFF,TGCGCCAGCGGCGCGATGGACAGGGAGGAGGAAAAACTGTTTTTT
TRBD2,NA,TRBV5-8,TRBJ2-1,CASSEAGLRYNEQFF,TGTGCCAGCAGCGAAGCGGGACTACGCTACAATGAGCAGTTCTTC
TRBD1,NA,TRBV6-6,TRBJ1-5,CASSQTGTGPNQPQHF,TGTGCCAGCAGCCAGACCGGGACAGGGCCAAATCAGCCCCAGCATTTT
TRBD2,NA,TRBV7-3,TRBJ2-5,CASSFAGRGETQYF,TGTGCCAGCAGCTTCGCGGGGAGGGGAGAGACCCAGTACTTC
NA,NA,TRBV25-1,TRBJ1-6,CASSEAGHGNSPLHF,TGTGCCAGCAGTGAAGCAGGCCATGGTAATTCACCCCTCCACTTT
TRBD1,NA,TRBV5-1,TRBJ1-2,CASSAWTGGGYGYTF,TGCGCCAGCAGCGCATGGACAGGGGGCGGGTATGGCTACACCTTC
NA,NA,TRBV1,TRBJ1-5,CTGPPQGISNQPQHF,TGCACCGGACCTCCCCAGGGGATTAGCAATCAGCCCCAGCATTTT
TRBD2,NA,TRBV3-1/TRBV3-2,TRBJ2-7,CASSQGWTSSHEQYF,TGTGCCAGCAGCCAAGGGTGGACTAGCTCCCACGAGCAGTACTTC
TRBD1,NA,TRBV5-6,TRBJ2-7,CASSGRAGGSYEQYF,TGTGCCAGCAGCGGCCGGGCAGGGGGCTCCTACGAGCAGTACTTC
NA,NA,TRBV5-6,TRBJ1-5,CASSRGSSNQPQHF,TGTGCCAGCAGCAGGGGGTCGAGCAATCAGCCCCAGCATTTT
NA,NA,TRBV5-5,TRBJ2-7,CASSLVADYEQYF,TGTGCCAGCAGCTTGGTGGCAGACTACGAGCAGTACTTC
NA,NA,TRBV19,TRBJ1-1,CASSTQANTEAFF,TGTGCCAGTAGTACTCAGGCGAACACTGAAGCTTTCTTT
NA,NA,TRBV5-4,TRBJ1-6,CASSLEEYNSPLHF,TGTGCCAGCAGCTTGGAGGAGTATAATTCACCCCTCCACTTT
TRBD2,NA,TRBV10-3,TRBJ2-6,CAISESEWTSGASGANVLTF,TGTGCCATCAGTGAGTCGGAATGGACTAGCGGGGCCTCTGGGGCCAACGTCCTGACTTTC
NA,NA,TRBV27,TRBJ2-1,CASSLSGGAPSYNEQFF,TGTGCCAGCAGTTTATCGGGGGGGGCCCCTTCCTACAATGAGCAGTTCTTC
TRBD1,NA,TRBV24-1,TRBJ1-5,CATRDRKNQPQHF,TGTGCCACCCGGGACAGGAAGAATCAGCCCCAGCATTTT
NA,NA,TRBV2,TRBJ2-1,CASSELVYEQFF,TGTGCCAGCAGTGAACTAGTCTATGAGCAGTTCTTC
TRBD1,NA,TRBV18,TRBJ1-2,CASSSGQGAYTF,TGTGCCAGCTCATCGGGACAGGGGGCCTACACCTTC
TRBD1,NA,TRBV28,TRBJ2-7,CASSPGQGASYEQYF,TGTGCCAGCAGTCCGGGACAGGGGGCCTCCTACGAGCAGTACTTC
NA,NA,TRBV6-5,TRBJ1-6,CASTTDGRHNSPLHF,TGTGCCAGCACTACCGACGGGAGGCACAATTCACCCCTCCACTTT
TRBD2,NA,TRBV18,TRBJ2-1,CASSARLAGHNEQFF,TGTGCCAGCTCCGCCCGGCTAGCGGGACACAATGAGCAGTTCTTC
TRBD1,NA,TRBV7-2,TRBJ2-7,CASSRHPGQGTDYEQYF,TGTGCCAGCAGCCGTCACCCGGGACAGGGTACGGACTACGAGCAGTACTTC
TRBD2,NA,TRBV2,TRBJ2-1,CASRGPSGRSNEQFF,TGTGCCAGCAGGGGACCTAGCGGGAGAAGTAATGAGCAGTTCTTC